This TCR beta chain was captured in a study of Ad26.COV2.S vaccination and SARS-CoV-2 variants. Study background: Donor got 5x10^10 or 1x10^11 viral particles of Ad26.COV2.S.

Study findings and constraints: Vaccinees reportedly had broad spike-specific CD8+ and CD4+ T cell responses.

J was trimmed by 6 bases and V by 5 bases; bases with no gene match: 12. The CDR3 has 15 amino acids. Germline values: CDR1 MNHEY, CDR2 SMNVEV (reference sequence). Libraries were prepared by immunoSEQ multiplex PCR; TCRdb keeps only in-frame clonotypes and omits some of them. The sample lists about half a million clones; approximately 90% were seen once. Treatment defined: some 19 received Ad26.COV2.S at low or high dose, single or two shots; 5 received placebo; per-sample allocation not given. After the first vaccine or placebo injection, samples were drawn on day 63. This clone was seen more than once but under ten times. Its target is unknown.

The TCR was taken from a person between 18 and 59 years old who received the Ad26.COV2.S COVID-19 vaccine or a placebo. Sequencing was performed on peripheral blood, taken in a trial of Ad26.COV2.S vaccine versus placebo. This chain links TRBV27 with TRBJ2-7; 8 nucleotides agree with TRBD1. The CDR3 DNA sequence: TGTGCCAGCAGTACCCGACAGGGGAGGCTACTCGAGCAGTACTTC. Translation: CASSTRQGRLLEQYF.